This T cell receptor beta chain was identified in a study of early T cells in non-severe SARS-CoV-2 infection. Findings and limits, study-wide: CD4 and private specificities were missed by VDJdb matching, which favored anti-spike CD8 responses.

Comments on this clonotype: The antigen is undetermined.

Individual cDNA molecules carried attached unique molecular identifiers. TCRdb used MiXCR to reprocess the 5' RACE reads, holding one entry per CDR3 protein. Of some 81,000 distinct CDR3 sequences in the sample, around 16% were seen once. Germline CDR1 is SGHVS and CDR2 is FQNEAQ. Trimming took 5 bases from V and 6 from J, leaving 11 bases between them. The CDR3 loop spans 12 amino acids. The chain uses TRBV7-8 and TRBJ2-7, with no clear D. This sequence originates from an adult who was a healthcare worker with PCR-confirmed SARS-CoV-2 infection or an uninfected control (not recorded which). The specimen was whole blood. Here the CDR3 reads CASSPQGSEQYF. CDR3 sequence (DNA): TGTGCCAGCAGCCCCCAAGGTTCCGAGCAGTACTTC.